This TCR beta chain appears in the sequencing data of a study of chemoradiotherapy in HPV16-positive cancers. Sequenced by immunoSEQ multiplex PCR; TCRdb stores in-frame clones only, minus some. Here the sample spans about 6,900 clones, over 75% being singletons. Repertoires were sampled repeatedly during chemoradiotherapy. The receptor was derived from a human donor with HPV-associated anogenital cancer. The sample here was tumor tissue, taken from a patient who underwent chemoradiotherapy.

The CDR3 here is CASSLRTGGSNQPQHF. In DNA form, the CDR3 reads TGTGCCAGCAGCCTACGGACAGGGGGTAGCAATCAGCCCCAGCATTTT. The chain recombines TRBV7-9 with TRBJ1-5, with 10 bases that match TRBD1. The CDR3 contains 16 residues. The germline V gene encodes CDR1 SEHNR and CDR2 FQNEAQ (reference sequence). Trimming took 5 bases from V and 0 from J; bases not matched to a gene: 4. The whole variable domain, filled in from reference TRBV7-9 and TRBJ1-5, reads DTGVSQNPRHKITKRGQNVTFRCDPISEHNRLYWYRQTLGQGPEFLTYFQNEAQLEKSRLLSDRFSAERPKGSFSTLEIQRTEQGDSAMYLCASSLRTGGSNQPQHFGDGTRLSIL.